Listed here are 31 T cell receptor beta chains from one sample, sequenced in a study of tissue T cells after allogeneic stem cell transplantation. The method was immunoSEQ multiplex PCR; TCRdb's version includes in-frame clones alone and lacks a portion of them. The table records about 48,000 clones, over 65% of them present only once. Source material: sorted cells pooled from one or two spleens. The receptors come from a pool of C57BL/6 mice in good health.

About this clone: The genes are named according to mouse. Read coverage stops 1 residue before the CDR3 terminus; the germline J gene supplies the remainder. The chain has TRBV15 and TRBJ1-2; perhaps TRBD1 as D (6 bases). V was clipped by 4 bases and J by 2 bases, with 8 bases between them. CDR1 and CDR2 (germline): SGHND, FRSKSL. The CDR3 consists of 13 residues. CDR3 bases read: TGTGCCAGCAGTTCCCAGGGGAACTCCGACTACACC. Amino acid sequence: CASSSQGNSDYT. The full CDR3 protein is CASSSQGNSDYTF.

On this clone itself: Gene names refer to mouse genes. The read terminates 1 residue ahead of where the CDR3 ends, so the germline J gene completes it. The chain carries TRBV20 and TRBJ2-7; D ambiguous. Germline V gives CDR1 GFQATS, CDR2 STVNSAI. Deletions cut 1 base from V and 0 bases from J, with 4 bases between. This CDR3 region has 12 residues. Incomplete CDR3 DNA: TGTGGTGCTAGGGGCAGCTCCTATGAACAGTAC. This translates into CGARGSSYEQY. The whole CDR3 sequence is CGARGSSYEQYF.

Note on this clone: The listed genes are named as in mouse. The CDR3 end lies 1 residue beyond the end of the read and is filled in from the germline J gene. The rearrangement uses TRBV1 and TRBJ2-3, with D tentatively TRBD2 (7 bases). There are 15 residues in the CDR3. Germline CDR1 is NSQYPW and CDR2 is LRSPGD (reference sequence). V gave up 3 bases and J gave up 0 bases, with 10 bases separating them. CDR3 protein: CTCSALGASAETLYF. The sequenced CDR3 bases are TGCACCTGCAGTGCTCTGGGGGCTAGTGCAGAAACGCTGTAT.

This clone was seen more than once but under ten times. The gene names given are mouse names. The CDR3 end lies 1 residue beyond the end of the read and is filled in from the germline J gene. The chain uses TRBV14 and TRBJ2-7; 8 nucleotides line up with TRBD2. The CDR3 length is 13 residues. After removal of 2 bases from V and 3 bases from J, the junction contained 1 base not matched to a gene. Germline assignment: CDR1 SGHDT and CDR2 FRDEAV. Here the CDR3 reads CASSFTGGYEQYF. The sequenced part of the CDR3 DNA is TGTGCCAGCAGTTTTACTGGGGGCTATGAACAGTAC.

On this clone itself: Genes here carry mouse names. The read falls 1 residue short of the CDR3 end, and the missing part is taken from the germline J gene. The rearrangement uses TRBV16 and TRBJ2-2; 12 nucleotides line up with TRBD2. V dropped 4 bases and J dropped 4; count of bases not matched to a gene: 4. The germline CDR1 and CDR2 sequences are SGHSA and FRNQAP. CDR3 length: 16 residues. The CDR3 reads CASSWTGGGGTGQLYF. The sequenced CDR3 bases are TGTGCAAGCAGCTGGACTGGGGGGGGTGGCACCGGGCAGCTCTAC.

Concerning this clone: Genes here carry mouse names. The sequenced CDR3 bases are TGTGCCAGCAAGACTGGGTCTAGTCAAAACACCTTGTAC. Its protein product is CASKTGSSQNTLY. The whole CDR3 reads CASKTGSSQNTLYF. The chain couples TRBV19 to TRBJ2-4; 7 positions agree with TRBD2. The sequenced fragment ends 1 residue before the CDR3 boundary, so the rest is inferred from the germline J gene. The CDR3 runs to 14 residues. J lost 0 bases, V lost 6 bases, and 4 bases had no gene match. Per germline, CDR1 FNHDT and CDR2 SITEND (reference sequence).

As concerns this clone: The gene names here belong to mouse. The read halts 1 residue ahead of the CDR3 end, with the missing end drawn from the germline J gene. This chain links TRBV13-3 with TRBJ2-5; 8 nucleotides align to TRBD1. Germline lookup yields CDR1 NNHDY and CDR2 SYVADS. CDR3 length: 14 amino acids. The V and J ends lost 0 bases and 5 bases, in that order; junction bases with no gene match: 2. CDR3 loop: CASSDGTGLDTQYF. The sequenced CDR3 bases are TGTGCCAGCAGTGATGGGACAGGGTTAGACACCCAGTAC.

As for this clone: Gene names and germline refer to mouse. The CDR3 extends 1 residue past the end of the read, so its final part is completed from the germline J gene. The gene calls are TRBV29 and TRBJ2-7; D unresolved. The CDR3 runs 12 residues. CDR1 and CDR2 from the germline V gene are MSHET and SYDVDS. Between the trimmed V and J ends, which lost 8 bases and 0 bases, there was a span of 8 bases. The CDR3 here is CASVHSSYEQYF. CDR3 bases read: TGTGCTAGCGTACACAGCTCCTATGAACAGTAC. Full variable domain (outside the CDR3, taken from reference TRBV29 and TRBJ2-7): DMKVTQMPRYLIKRMGENVLLECGQDMSHETMYWYRQDPGLGLQLIYISYDVDSNSEGDIPKGYRVSRKKREHFSLILDSAKTNQTSVYFCASVHSSYEQYFGPGTRLTVL.

This clone was counted between two and nine times. The germline and genes are mouse ones. The CDR3 goes on 1 residue after the read ends, and that part is filled in from the germline J gene. Other nucleotide sequences from this sample produce the same CDR3. The chain carries TRBV31 and TRBJ2-7; TRBD1 agrees at 9 bases. V lost 3 bases, J lost 2 bases, and 2 bases stayed unmatched. Germline V CDR1 and CDR2: GKSSPN, SITVG. This CDR3 comprises 13 residues. CDR3 bases read: TGTGCCTGGAGCGGGACAGGGACCTATGAACAGTAC. Its translation is CAWSGTGTYEQY. The entire CDR3 reads CAWSGTGTYEQYF.

This clone was seen a handful of times. Gene names denote mouse genes. The read falls 1 residue short of the CDR3 end, and the missing part is taken from the germline J gene. The chain joins TRBV20 to TRBJ2-7, with 7 nucleotides matching TRBD1. V lost 2 bases, J lost 7 bases, and 8 bases stayed unmatched. The CDR3 totals 13 residues. Germline V gene lookup returns CDR1 GFQATS and CDR2 STVNSAI. The CDR3 bases that were read are TGTGGTGCTAGGAGGCAGGGGGTGGGGGAACAGTAC. This gives the protein CGARRQGVGEQY. The CDR3, in full, reads CGARRQGVGEQYF.

As to this clone: Genes and germline come from the mouse. The read ends 1 residue early relative to the CDR3; the germline J gene fills the gap. The chain uses TRBV12-2 and TRBJ2-4, with 8 positions matching TRBD2. The CDR3 covers 16 residues. V was clipped by 0 bases and J by 0 bases; unmatched bases: 4. The V gene's germline CDR1 is SGHLS and CDR2 HYDKME. CDR3: CASSLPTGGSQNTLYF. The sequenced CDR3 bases are TGTGCCAGCTCTCTCCCCACTGGGGGAAGTCAAAACACCTTGTAC.

With respect to this clone: Any gene name here is a mouse gene name. The read ends 1 residue before the CDR3 terminus; that terminus is restored from the germline J gene. The V call is TRBV13-1, the J call TRBJ2-5; 10 nucleotides line up with TRBD2. The CDR3 covers 15 residues. V gave up 3 bases and J gave up 1 base; unmatched junction bases: 2. Germline-derived CDR1 and CDR2 are NSHNY and SYGAGN. CDR3: CASSGTGGYQDTQYF. The sequenced part of the CDR3 DNA is TGTGCCAGCAGTGGGACTGGGGGATACCAAGACACCCAGTAC.

Note on this clone: The gene names here belong to mouse. The read stops 1 residue short of the end of the CDR3; the missing end is completed from the germline J gene. The rearrangement uses TRBV3 and TRBJ1-4, with 8 bases identical to TRBD1. Germline V gene sequence: CDR1 SNHLY, CDR2 FYNGKV (reference sequence). The CDR3 spans 15 residues. J gave up 4 bases and V 1 base, and 2 bases lay outside the gene matches. The CDR3 sequence: CASSLGTGNNERLFF. Incomplete CDR3 DNA: TGTGCCAGCAGCTTAGGGACAGGGAACAACGAAAGATTATTT. Drawing the rest from reference TRBV3 and TRBJ1-4, the complete variable domain is GPKVLQIPSHQIIDMGQMVTLNCDPVSNHLYFYWYKQILGQQMEFLVNFYNGKVMEKSKLFKDQFSVERPDGSYFTLKIQPTALEDSAVYFCASSLGTGNNERLFFGHGTKLSVL.

In the case of this clone: Mouse names are used for the genes. The read terminates 1 residue ahead of where the CDR3 ends, so the germline J gene completes it. The chain links TRBV13-2 to TRBJ1-3; no firm D call. The V gene's germline CDR1 is NNHNN and CDR2 SYGAGS (reference sequence). The CDR3 extends over 14 amino acids. Trimming removed 0 bases at V and 5 bases at J, with 9 bases between. The DNA read from the CDR3 is TGTGCCAGCGGTGATGTGGGGTCTAGAAATACGCTCTAT. Translating it yields CASGDVGSRNTLY. The whole CDR3 protein reads CASGDVGSRNTLYF.

This clone was found a few times. Gene names denote mouse genes. The read gets to within 1 residue of the CDR3 end, and the germline J gene fills in the rest. The J gene is TRBJ1-1, the V gene TRBV20, with 9 bases aligning to TRBD1. This CDR3 spans 13 amino acids. V was pared by 6 bases and J by 1 base, with 3 bases of the junction left unmatched. Germline loops: CDR1 GFQATS, CDR2 STVNSAI. The CDR3 loop is CGAQGQGNTEVFF. CDR3 bases read: TGTGGTGCACAGGGACAGGGAAACACAGAAGTCTTC.

A remark on this clone: Gene names follow the mouse nomenclature. Coverage ceases 1 residue before the CDR3 finishes, and the germline J gene fills in the end. Other DNA sequences in this specimen translate into the identical CDR3. This rearrangement joins TRBV12-1 to TRBJ2-5, with D maybe TRBD1 (5 bases). From germline, CDR1 is SGHSN and CDR2 HYEKVE. The V end lost 0 bases, the J end lost 6 bases, and 9 bases lay between the germline ends. The CDR3 totals 13 residues. The CDR3 spells CASSLAGRDTQYF. The part of the CDR3 DNA that was read is TGTGCCAGCTCTCTCGCAGGGCGGGACACCCAGTAC.

Points on this clone: The gene symbols are mouse symbols. This specimen includes other DNA sequences encoding the same CDR3. CDR3 sequence reads: CAWSRDNQDTQYF. The covered CDR3 bases are TGTGCCTGGAGTAGGGACAACCAAGACACCCAGTAC. The rearrangement joins TRBV31 to TRBJ2-5; D is possibly TRBD1 or TRBD2 (5 bases each). With the read ending 1 residue before the CDR3 end, the germline J gene is used to fill in that end. Germline V gene lookup returns CDR1 GKSSPN and CDR2 SITVG. CDR3 length: 13 residues. Between the trimmed V and J ends, which lost 2 bases and 0 bases, there was a span of 6 bases.

In this sample, this clone turned up once. The gene symbols are mouse symbols. With the read ending 1 residue before the CDR3 end, the germline J gene is used to fill in that end. This chain uses TRBV5 with TRBJ2-3; D gene uncertain. CDR1 and CDR2 from the germline V gene are LGHNA and YNLKQL (reference sequence). The CDR3 sequence is 13 residues long. With 4 bases removed from V and 3 bases from J, the gap between germline ends came to 8 bases. The CDR3 DNA, read in part, is TGTGCCAGCAGCCCAGGATGGGCAGAAACGCTGTAT. Encoded protein: CASSPGWAETLY. The full CDR3 protein reads CASSPGWAETLYF.

With regard to this clone: All gene names here are mouse names. CDR3 bases read: TGTGCCAGCGGTGATGCCTGGGGGGAAGACACCCAGTAC. It codes for CASGDAWGEDTQY. The whole CDR3 protein is CASGDAWGEDTQYF. The chain has TRBV13-2 and TRBJ2-5; TRBD2 agrees at 8 bases. The observed sequence ends 1 residue before the CDR3 terminus, with the missing tail filled in from the germline J gene. The CDR3 runs to 14 residues. V dropped 0 bases and J dropped 4; count of bases not matched to a gene: 1. Germline assignment: CDR1 NNHNN and CDR2 SYGAGS (reference sequence).

This clone was counted a few times. Gene names and germline refer to mouse. Sequencing ends 1 residue short of the CDR3 end; the germline J gene provides the rest. The rearrangement links TRBV13-1 to TRBJ2-7, with D perhaps TRBD1 or TRBD2 (7 bases each). The CDR3 extends over 15 amino acids. Germline CDR1 and CDR2: NSHNY and SYGAGN. V shed 0 bases and J shed 0 bases, with 10 bases lying between them. CDR3 DNA, as far as it was read: TGTGCCAGCAGTGATGCAGGGGGGGTCTCCTATGAACAGTAC. Encoded protein: CASSDAGGVSYEQY. The CDR3, in full, reads CASSDAGGVSYEQYF.

This clone was detected once. All gene names here are mouse names. The read terminates 1 residue ahead of where the CDR3 ends, so the germline J gene completes it. The rearrangement joins TRBV2 to TRBJ1-2; 7 bases map to TRBD1. Germline V gives CDR1 LGHNA, CDR2 YSYQKL. The V gene end was trimmed by 0 bases and the J gene end by 5 bases; junction bases not matched to a gene: 6. The CDR3 loop spans 15 amino acids. The CDR3 sequence is CASSQDHRGGSDYTF. The sequenced part of the CDR3 DNA is TGTGCCAGCAGCCAAGATCACAGGGGAGGGTCCGACTACACC.

A remark on this clone: Gene names are mouse gene names. The read ends 1 residue before the CDR3 terminus; that terminus is restored from the germline J gene. The gene calls are TRBV5 and TRBJ2-1, with TRBD1 identical over 9 bases. The CDR3 is made up of 14 amino acids. Germline lookup yields CDR1 LGHNA and CDR2 YNLKQL (reference sequence). V gave up 0 bases and J gave up 7 bases; unmatched junction bases: 1. CDR3 amino acids: CASSQEGQGAEQFF. The CDR3 DNA, read in part, is TGTGCCAGCAGCCAAGAGGGACAGGGAGCTGAGCAGTTC.

Remarks on this clone: Genes and germline are mouse. The read ends 1 residue shy of where the CDR3 ends; the end is completed using the germline J gene. This sequence joins TRBV13-2 and TRBJ1-4, with 7 bases fitting TRBD1. CDR1 NNHNN and CDR2 SYGAGS come from the germline V gene (reference sequence). The J segment lost 4 bases and the V segment lost 5 bases, leaving 2 bases of the junction unmatched. This CDR3 is built from 13 residues. The DNA read from the CDR3 is TGTGCCAGCGGCGACAGGGTCAACGAAAGATTATTT. It codes for CASGDRVNERLF. The full CDR3 protein is CASGDRVNERLFF.

On this clone itself: The gene names given are mouse names. The missing CDR3 end, 1 residue past where the read stops, is filled in from the germline J gene. The chain links TRBV29 to TRBJ1-3; D unclear. The germline CDR1 and CDR2 sequences are MSHET and SYDVDS. The CDR3 length is 15 residues. The germline V and J ends were trimmed by 2 bases and 0 bases, with 8 bases remaining between them. CDR3 loop: CASSLRRNSGNTLYF. The covered CDR3 bases are TGTGCTAGCAGTTTAAGGAGGAATTCTGGAAATACGCTCTAT.

Note on this clone: Gene names and germline refer to mouse. The read gets to within 1 residue of the CDR3 end, and the germline J gene fills in the rest. The V call is TRBV3, the J call TRBJ2-7; no definite D call. CDR3 size: 12 residues. Trimming took off 5 bases at V and 4 bases at J, with 9 bases between the two ends. Germline values: CDR1 SNHLY, CDR2 FYNGKV (reference sequence). Incomplete CDR3 DNA: TGTGCCAGCAGCCCCGACGGGTATGAACAGTAC. This translates into CASSPDGYEQY. The full-length CDR3 reads as CASSPDGYEQYF.

This clone was found once. Gene names denote mouse genes. Read coverage stops 1 residue before the CDR3 terminus; the germline J gene supplies the remainder. This chain joins TRBV16 and TRBJ2-5; perhaps D is TRBD1 or TRBD2 (5 bases each). Germline V gives CDR1 SGHSA, CDR2 FRNQAP. This CDR3 has 13 amino acids. The germline V and J ends were trimmed by 3 bases and 6 bases, with 10 bases remaining between them. CDR3 amino acids: CASSFKGQDTQYF. The sequenced part of the CDR3 DNA is TGTGCAAGCAGCTTCAAGGGGCAGGACACCCAGTAC.

This clone was detected once. Here the gene names and germline are mouse. Sequencing ends 1 residue short of the CDR3 end; the germline J gene provides the rest. This chain joins TRBV20 and TRBJ2-1, with D tentatively TRBD1 (5 bases). Trimming took 2 bases from V and 5 from J, leaving 13 bases between them. The germline gives CDR1 GFQATS, CDR2 STVNSAI. The CDR3 spans 14 residues. Here the CDR3 reads CGARRRGAHAEQFF. The sequenced part of the CDR3 DNA is TGTGGTGCTAGGAGAAGGGGAGCCCATGCTGAGCAGTTC. Full variable domain (outside the CDR3, taken from reference TRBV20 and TRBJ2-1): GALVYQYPRRTICKSGTSMRMECQAVGFQATSVAWYRQSPQKTFELIALSTVNSAIKYEQNFTQEKFPISHPNLSFSSMTVLNAYLEDRGLYLCGARRRGAHAEQFFGPGTRLTVL.

Concerning this clone: Mouse names are used for the genes. Read data end 1 residue before the CDR3 end; the end is taken from the germline J gene. This sample includes further DNA sequences coding for the same CDR3. This chain uses TRBV19 with TRBJ2-3; D remains ambiguous. CDR3 length: 12 residues. Germline values: CDR1 FNHDT, CDR2 SITEND (reference sequence). The ends were cut back, 3 bases at V and 0 bases at J, with 2 bases in the middle. CDR3: CASSSSAETLYF. CDR3 DNA, as far as it was read: TGTGCCAGCAGTAGTAGTGCAGAAACGCTGTAT.

The sample holds a few counts of this clone. Gene names follow the mouse nomenclature. The CDR3 region is CASTTGGAREQYF. The sequenced CDR3 bases are TGTGCCAGCACGACTGGGGGGGCGCGGGAACAGTAC. This chain uses TRBV19 with TRBJ2-7; 12 bases agree with TRBD2. The sequence runs out 1 residue before the end of the CDR3; the remainder is reconstructed from the germline J gene. The CDR3 length is 13 residues. CDR1 FNHDT and CDR2 SITEND come from the germline V gene (reference sequence). Trimming at V came to 6 bases and at J to 7 bases, leaving 5 bases not matched to a gene.

On this clone: Germline and genes here are mouse. The read terminates 1 residue ahead of where the CDR3 ends, so the germline J gene completes it. The V gene is TRBV3, the J gene TRBJ2-3; 11 bases map to TRBD2. This CDR3 has 16 amino acids. V lost 3 bases, J lost 1 base, and 3 bases stayed unmatched. Germline V lookup: CDR1 SNHLY, CDR2 FYNGKV (reference sequence). Partial CDR3 DNA: TGTGCCAGCAGCTTGACTGGGGGGGAGGGTGCAGAAACGCTGTAT. Amino acid sequence: CASSLTGGEGAETLY. The whole CDR3 is CASSLTGGEGAETLYF.

The table lists this clone with a few counts. Here the gene names and germline are mouse. The missing CDR3 end, 1 residue past where the read stops, is filled in from the germline J gene. The chain carries TRBV12-2 and TRBJ2-3; D remains unclear. The CDR3 is made up of 11 amino acids. V was trimmed by 9 bases and J by 0 bases, leaving 6 bases between them. The germline V gene encodes CDR1 SGHLS and CDR2 HYDKME. CDR3 bases read: TGTGCCCAACTTAGTGCAGAAACGCTGTAT. Translated, it gives CAQLSAETLY. The whole CDR3 protein reads CAQLSAETLYF.